This T cell receptor beta chain was identified during a study of beta chain features in type 1 diabetes. Of the isolated RNA, all was reverse transcribed, and so the sequenced material was expressed TCRB transcripts. Produced via immunoSEQ multiplex PCR; TCRdb's table is partial and in-frame only. The table lists 150,000 to 190,000 clones, approximately 10% of them singletons. Trimming took 2 bases from V and 5 from J; bases not matched to a gene: 10. Germline lookup yields CDR1 GTSNPN and CDR2 SVGIG (reference sequence). The CDR3 is 15 residues long. This clone came up a few times. Its specificity is unknown. Study results and limitations: Among patients with Type 1 diabetes, TCRB CDR3s were moderately but significantly shorter in every one of the four CD4+ subsets.

The sequence was obtained from a man aged 25-45 years with type 1 diabetes. The rearrangement links TRBV30 to TRBJ2-5, with TRBD1 matching 8 bases. The material sequenced was central memory CD4+ T cells from blood. For the CDR3, the DNA is TGTGCCTGGAGTCCCGGACAGGGTCGAGGGGAGACCCAGTACTTC. It is translated as CAWSPGQGRGETQYF.